This T cell receptor (beta chain) was captured in a study of blood T cell repertoires in COVID-19. Study-wide background: There were acute and convalescent COVID-19 samples, and they came from the United States, Italy and Spain. T cells, B-cell-depleted T cells, or PBMCs supplied cDNA or gDNA.

The V gene's germline CDR1 is SGDLS and CDR2 YYNGEE. The CDR3 extends over 16 amino acids. V shed 4 bases, J shed 4 bases, and the junction held 11 bases outside the gene matches. Original data processing: Using reference gene primer amplification, nucleated cell counts were estimated. Only in-frame clones appear in the TCRdb table, and some are missing; sequencing was by immunoSEQ multiplex PCR. V and J calls and clone size are those listed in that table; D and trimming were worked out from the DNA. The sample lists 310,000 or so clones; around 87% were seen once. Source material: peripheral blood. The receptor comes from a woman aged 45 to 65 who had recovered from COVID-19. V gene TRBV9 combines with J gene TRBJ1-1, with TRBD1 identical over 9 bases. The CDR3 region is CASSIRDRVSVTEAFF. The CDR3 nucleotides read TGTGCCAGCAGCATACGGGACAGGGTCTCTGTCACTGAAGCTTTCTTT.